Reported below is one T cell receptor beta chain. Its antigen is unknown. Sequenced by immunoSEQ multiplex PCR; TCRdb stores in-frame clones only, minus some. This sample has around 28,000 clones, with 74% found just once. These data originate in a study of CD4 T cells in relation to SARS-CoV-2 and coronaviruses. Germline V CDR1 and CDR2: LNHDA, SQIVND (reference sequence). Trimming took 6 bases from V and 5 from J, leaving 10 bases between them. The CDR3 contains 12 residues. Unexposed donor CD4+ T cells date from 2011-2018, before the COVID-19 pandemic. The cells were cultured for under twelve days before CD4+ T cells were isolated.

Sequencing used CD4+ T cells from PBMCs, cultured in vitro. The TCR comes from a human donor in good health. The chain carries TRBV19 and TRBJ2-5; no firm D call. In DNA form, the CDR3 reads TGTGCCAGTAGCACCTCTGCGGAGACCCAGTACTTC. It specifies CASSTSAETQYF.